This T cell receptor (beta chain) came from a study of CD8 T cells in Susac syndrome. RNA, at about 0.5 to 1 ug, was reverse transcribed with random hexamers. TCRdb reprocessed the immunoSEQ multiplex PCR reads via MiXCR and lists one record per CDR3 protein. The profile covers 150,000 or so distinct CDR3 sequences, with 90% to 95% appearing a single time and around 0.079% taken by the ten largest. CDR1 and CDR2 from the germline V gene are SGHAT and FQDESV (reference sequence). The CDR3 has 14 residues. V dropped 1 base and J dropped 5 bases, with 12 bases sitting between them. V is TRBV11-1 and J is TRBJ2-7; TRBD1 might be the D (5 bases). This clonotype was obtained from a human donor in good health. Sequencing input: CD4+ T cells from PBMCs. The CDR3 sequence: CASSLVKGLHEQYF. CDR3 DNA: TGTGCCAGCAGCTTAGTGAAGGGGCTTCACGAGCAGTACTTC.